One sample yielded the 32 T cell receptor beta chains listed below, sequenced in a study of graft-versus-host responses after intestinal transplantation. TCRdb keeps only in-frame clones here, not all; method: immunoSEQ multiplex PCR. The sample contains about 41,000 clones, 85% to 95% of which appear only once. No cognate antigen is known for these TCRs. The sample consisted of unstimulated CD8+ T cells sorted from spleen or lymph node cells, taken before transplant. The receptors were gathered from a human donor who was the organ donor for an intestinal transplant.

The J gene is TRBJ2-7, the V gene TRBV12-5; D perhaps matches TRBD1 (6 bases). The V end lost 5 bases, the J end lost 1 base, and 12 bases lay between the germline ends. The length of the CDR3 is 14 residues. Germline values: CDR1 LGHNT, CDR2 FRNRAP. The CDR3 reads CASGASGDSYEQYF. The CDR3 DNA is TGTGCTAGTGGTGCCTCAGGGGATTCCTACGAGCAGTACTTC.

The chain couples TRBV7-6 to TRBJ2-1; 10 bases agree with TRBD2. Germline V lookup: CDR1 SGHVS, CDR2 FNYEAQ. CDR3 length equals 20 residues. The V segment lost 2 bases and the J segment 4 bases; nucleotides outside the gene matches: 17. CDR3 in amino acids: CASSLSYRSQRGGSYNEQFF. In DNA, the CDR3 is TGTGCCAGCAGCTTAAGCTACCGCTCGCAGCGGGGGGGCAGTTACAATGAGCAGTTCTTC.

This clone was counted a single time. CDR3 bases: TGTGCCAGCAGTGAATGGGGGGGCAATCAGCCCCAGCATTTT. Amino acids: CASSEWGGNQPQHF. V gene TRBV2 combines with J gene TRBJ1-5, with a possible D match to TRBD1 (5 bases). The V end lost 2 bases, the J end lost 2 bases, and 7 bases lay between the germline ends. The CDR3 sequence is 14 residues long. The germline V gene encodes CDR1 SNHLY and CDR2 FYNNEI.

The chain has TRBV5-4 and TRBJ1-1; D may be TRBD1 (6 bases). CDR1 and CDR2 from the germline V gene are SGHNT and YYREEE (reference sequence). The CDR3 loop spans 17 amino acids. Between the trimmed V and J ends, which lost 3 bases and 3 bases, there was a span of 21 bases. The CDR3 is CASSSEGYRVGYTEAFF. As DNA, the CDR3 is TGTGCCAGCAGCTCCGAGGGCTACAGGGTAGGGTACACTGAAGCTTTCTTT.

CDR3 sequence (DNA): TGCGCCAGCAGCCAACACCGATTAGCCACTGAAGCTTTCTTT. Its protein product is CASSQHRLATEAFF. V is TRBV4-3 and J is TRBJ1-1; D gene uncertain. This CDR3 is built from 14 residues. Germline V gives CDR1 LGHNA, CDR2 YSLEER. Trimming left V 2 bases short and J 4 bases short, with 11 bases between.

The chain carries TRBV7-9 and TRBJ2-2; TRBD2 matches at 9 bases. V gave up 5 bases and J gave up 4 bases; unmatched junction bases: 8. Germline CDR1 SEHNR, CDR2 FQNEAQ (reference sequence). The CDR3 is 16 residues long. CDR3 sequence (DNA): TGTGCCAGCAGCCCGGCGGGGGGGCCGGGCACCGGGGAGCTGTTTTTT. Amino acids: CASSPAGGPGTGELFF. The whole variable domain, filled in from reference TRBV7-9 and TRBJ2-2, reads DTGVSQNPRHKITKRGQNVTFRCDPISEHNRLYWYRQTLGQGPEFLTYFQNEAQLEKSRLLSDRFSAERPKGSFSTLEIQRTEQGDSAMYLCASSPAGGPGTGELFFGEGSRLTVL.

The chain recombines TRBV18 with TRBJ2-7; 11 bases map to TRBD2. Germline lookup yields CDR1 KGHSH and CDR2 LQKENI. The CDR3 spans 15 residues. Trimming removed 3 bases from V and 3 bases from J; junction bases left unmatched: 4. CDR3 sequence reads: CASSPSGGGYYEQYF. CDR3 in DNA: TGTGCCAGCTCACCTAGCGGGGGGGGATACTACGAGCAGTACTTC.

This rearrangement joins TRBV18 to TRBJ2-1; D uncertain. V was trimmed by 6 bases and J by 10 bases, leaving 13 bases between them. Germline V gene data show CDR1 as KGHSH and CDR2 as LQKENI. This CDR3 has 12 residues. CDR3: CASSGSGAEQFF. Here the CDR3 DNA reads TGTGCCAGCTCGGGGTCTGGCGCGGAGCAGTTCTTC.

This clone was seen once. The chain couples TRBV6-1 to TRBJ1-2, with D unresolved. Trimming left V 2 bases short and J 1 base short, with 17 bases between. The CDR3 sequence is 17 residues long. Looked up from germline, CDR1 is MNHNS and CDR2 is SASEGT. In DNA, the CDR3 is TGTGCCAGCAGTGAACTGGCGCCTGTCCGGGTTAACTATGGCTACACCTTC. This gives the protein CASSELAPVRVNYGYTF.

About this clone itself: A junction end diverges from the germline sequence, so it may reflect a read error. The chain employs TRBV11-2 and TRBJ1-1; unclear D gene. Germline V gene data show CDR1 as SGHAT and CDR2 as FQNNGV. The CDR3 length is 12 residues. In DNA form, the CDR3 reads TGTGCCAGCAGCCCGCCCCCACGTGAATCTTTCTTT. Protein product: CASSPPPRESFF.

The V gene is TRBV4-1, the J gene TRBJ2-5, with TRBD2 matching over 7 bases. CDR1 is MGHRA and CDR2 is YSYEKL in the germline V gene. The CDR3 is 16 amino acids. V shed 1 base, J shed 5 bases, and the junction held 10 bases outside the gene matches. CDR3 bases: TGCGCCAGCAGCCAAGGCGAAGGACTAGTCGGGGAGACCCAGTACTTC. This sequence encodes CASSQGEGLVGETQYF.

The chain links TRBV6-1 to TRBJ2-1; 7 nucleotides match TRBD2. CDR1 MNHNS and CDR2 SASEGT come from the germline V gene. This CDR3 spans 15 amino acids. Trimming removed 4 bases from V and 3 bases from J; junction bases left unmatched: 6. CDR3 bases: TGTGCCAGCAGTGGCGGCGGGGGAAGCTACAATGAGCAGTTCTTC. It specifies CASSGGGGSYNEQFF.

The rearrangement links TRBV6-1 to TRBJ2-3, with D possibly being TRBD1 (5 bases). Between the trimmed V and J ends, which lost 3 bases and 1 base, there was a span of 8 bases. CDR3 length: 14 amino acids. Germline V gene sequence: CDR1 MNHNS, CDR2 SASEGT. CDR3 residues: CASSDLRGTDTQYF. The CDR3 DNA is TGTGCCAGCAGTGACCTCAGGGGCACAGATACGCAGTATTTT.

V is TRBV7-3 and J is TRBJ2-2; D unresolved. V lost 2 bases, J lost 6 bases, and 7 bases lay in between. Germline assignment: CDR1 SGHTA and CDR2 FQGTGA. The CDR3 consists of 13 residues. CDR3 loop: CASSLLVSGELFF. CDR3 bases: TGTGCCAGCAGCTTATTGGTATCCGGGGAGCTGTTTTTT.

J is TRBJ2-5 and V is TRBV12-5; 9 bases are a match to TRBD1. The J call may be wrong; the DNA end is better matched by TRBJ2-7. Germline V gives CDR1 LGHNT, CDR2 FRNRAP. The CDR3 contains 15 residues. The CDR3 region has the DNA TGTGCTAGTGTAGGGGGGGGACAGGGAAGCTACGAGCAGTACTTC. This encodes CASVGGGQGSYEQYF.

The chain employs TRBV7-8 and TRBJ2-3; 12 nucleotides line up with TRBD1. Germline V gene lookup returns CDR1 SGHVS and CDR2 FQNEAQ. This CDR3 is built from 15 residues. J gave up 4 bases and V 6 bases, and 5 bases lay outside the gene matches. The CDR3 bases are TGTGCCAGCAGATGGGACAGGGGGCCACCAGATACGCAGTATTTT. It codes for CASRWDRGPPDTQYF.

The chain combines TRBV19 with TRBJ2-1; 12 bases are shared with TRBD1. Losses at the gene ends were 5 bases for V and 4 bases for J; bases not matched to a gene: 9. There are 17 residues in the CDR3. Per germline, CDR1 LNHDA and CDR2 SQIVND (reference sequence). The CDR3 sequence: CASSLGTGGVPYNEQFF. The DNA of the CDR3 is TGTGCCAGTAGTCTGGGGACAGGGGGCGTCCCGTACAATGAGCAGTTCTTC.

The CDR3 spells CASSGSYEQYF. The CDR3 region has the DNA TGCGCCAGCAGCGGCTCCTACGAGCAGTACTTC. The V gene is TRBV4-1, the J gene TRBJ2-7; D gene unclear. Per the germline V gene, CDR1 is MGHRA and CDR2 is YSYEKL. V lost 5 bases to trimming and J lost 0 bases, with 2 bases between them. The CDR3 totals 11 residues.

The chain uses TRBV7-3 and TRBJ2-1, with 11 bases lining up with TRBD2. This CDR3 has 15 amino acids. Trimming removed 4 bases from V and 2 bases from J; junction bases left unmatched: 1. Germline V gene sequence: CDR1 SGHTA, CDR2 FQGTGA. The CDR3 here is CASSSTSGAYNEQFF. For the CDR3, the DNA is TGTGCCAGCAGCTCGACTAGCGGGGCCTACAATGAGCAGTTCTTC.

V is TRBV28 and J is TRBJ1-2; tentative D call: TRBD1 (6 bases). CDR3 length: 15 amino acids. Germline values: CDR1 MDHEN, CDR2 SYDVKM. Trimming pared 6 bases from V and 4 bases from J, leaving 18 bases between. In nucleotides, the CDR3 is TGTGCCAGCAGCAAACCGGGGGGGCAGATCTATGGCTACACCTTC. Protein product: CASSKPGGQIYGYTF.

The rearrangement links TRBV6-1 to TRBJ1-1; possibly TRBD1 for D (6 bases). The CDR3 contains 14 residues. Germline CDR1 reads MNHNS; CDR2 reads SASEGT. Trimming pared 7 bases from V and 0 bases from J, leaving 12 bases between. CDR3 loop: CASTPDRMNTEAFF. The CDR3 nucleotides are TGTGCCAGCACCCCCGACAGGATGAACACTGAAGCTTTCTTT.

V and J are TRBV28 and TRBJ1-5; D gene unclear. Looked up from germline, CDR1 is MDHEN and CDR2 is SYDVKM. Trimming cost V 5 bases and J 7 bases, with 9 bases left between them. This CDR3 region has 12 residues. CDR3 region: CASSPDTQPQHF. The CDR3 DNA sequence: TGTGCCAGCAGTCCCGACACACAGCCCCAGCATTTT.

J is TRBJ1-2 and V is TRBV10-2; D is uncertain. The V end lost 2 bases, the J end lost 3 bases, and 10 bases lay between the germline ends. Germline V gene sequence: CDR1 WSHSY, CDR2 SAAADI. CDR3 length equals 14 residues. The CDR3 loop reads CASSEEGWDYGYTF. CDR3 coding DNA: TGCGCCAGCAGTGAGGAGGGATGGGACTATGGCTACACCTTC.

The rearrangement links TRBV10-3 to TRBJ2-5, with TRBD2 identical over 10 bases. V gave up 3 bases and J gave up 5 bases; unmatched junction bases: 12. Germline CDR1 ENHRY, CDR2 SYGVKD. The CDR3 loop spans 17 amino acids. CDR3 DNA sequence: TGTGCCATCAGTGACCCCCTAGCGGGGGATCCCGGGGAGACCCAGTACTTC. It is translated as CAISDPLAGDPGETQYF.

The V gene is TRBV5-5, the J gene TRBJ2-3, with D unclear. This CDR3 is 14 amino acids long. From germline, CDR1 is SGHKS and CDR2 YYEKEE (reference sequence). V dropped 3 bases and J dropped 3 bases, with 11 bases sitting between them. DNA of the CDR3: TGTGCCAGCAGCTCCTTCGGACGGACAGATACGCAGTATTTT. Protein: CASSSFGRTDTQYF.

The chain uses TRBV6-1 and TRBJ1-5; perhaps TRBD1 as D (6 bases). V was pared by 6 bases and J by 2 bases, with 14 bases between. Germline CDR1 and CDR2: MNHNS and SASEGT. CDR3 length: 15 residues. In DNA, the CDR3 is TGTGCCAGCAGCCAGGACAGTGAAGGCAATCAGCCCCAGCATTTT. Protein: CASSQDSEGNQPQHF.

The rearrangement joins TRBV25-1 to TRBJ2-5; D possibly corresponds to TRBD1 (5 bases). CDR3 size: 14 residues. V was trimmed by 5 bases and J by 5 bases, leaving 15 bases between them. Germline V gene sequence: CDR1 MGHDK, CDR2 SYGVNS. CDR3 sequence reads: CASSLQGPMETQYF. CDR3 coding DNA: TGTGCCAGCAGTCTTCAGGGCCCCATGGAGACCCAGTACTTC.

The chain is built from TRBV29-1 and TRBJ1-1, with D possibly TRBD1 on 5 matching bases. This CDR3 spans 12 amino acids. V lost 7 bases to trimming and J lost 1 base, with 10 bases between them. Germline V gives CDR1 SQVTM, CDR2 ANQGSEA. CDR3 loop: CSAQGPNTEAFF. CDR3 DNA sequence: TGCAGCGCCCAGGGACCGAACACTGAAGCTTTCTTT.

This chain links TRBV7-9 with TRBJ2-4; D is uncertain. V was cut by 5 bases and J by 6 bases, with 17 bases left in between. The CDR3 spans 15 residues. From germline, CDR1 is SEHNR and CDR2 FQNEAQ (reference sequence). This CDR3 is CASSDSSGDGNIQYF. DNA for the CDR3: TGTGCCAGCAGCGACTCCAGTGGAGATGGAAACATTCAGTACTTC.

CDR3 residues: CASSLSWGGPYGYTF. The DNA of the CDR3 is TGCGCCAGCAGCCTCTCTTGGGGGGGCCCCTATGGCTACACCTTC. The rearrangement uses TRBV5-1 and TRBJ1-2; the D gene is possibly TRBD1 (6 bases). Germline CDR1 SGHRS, CDR2 YFSETQ. The CDR3 contains 15 residues. The V end was cut by 4 bases, the J end by 4 bases, with 17 bases between. The full variable domain, rest sourced from reference TRBV5-1 and TRBJ1-2, is KAGVTQTPRYLIKTRGQQVTLSCSPISGHRSVSWYQQTPGQGLQFLFEYFSETQRNKGNFPGRFSGRQFSNSRSEMNVSTLELGDSALYLCASSLSWGGPYGYTFGSGTRLTVV.

The chain couples TRBV10-3 to TRBJ1-6; D uncertain. CDR3 length: 14 residues. V lost 2 bases and J 6 bases, leaving 8 bases between the germline ends. CDR1 and CDR2 (germline): ENHRY, SYGVKD. Here the CDR3 reads CAISEARINSPLHF. In DNA, the CDR3 is TGTGCCATCAGTGAGGCGCGTATTAATTCACCCCTCCACTTT.

The J gene is TRBJ2-1, the V gene TRBV9, with 10 bases aligning to TRBD2. V trimming: 3 bases; J trimming: 7 bases; junction bases outside the gene matches: 16. The CDR3 has 18 residues. Germline values: CDR1 SGDLS, CDR2 YYNGEE. This chain's CDR3 is CASSASTALAGGRNEQFF. Written as DNA, the CDR3 is TGTGCCAGCAGCGCTTCCACAGCTTTAGCGGGGGGTCGTAATGAGCAGTTCTTC.